This TCR beta chain was sequenced for a study of shared clonotypes between healthy human individuals. Study as a whole: Ranging from 18 to 49 in age, donors were two women and a few men. Donors had three CD4 naive, three CD4 memory, two CD8 naive and one CD8 memory plate apiece.

Worth noting for this clone: Its antigen is currently unknown.

General study points: Sharing across four donors was highest in naive CD4 (about 5%) and lowest in memory CD8 (around 0.4%).

Repertoires were generated with immunoSEQ multiplex PCR, while TCRdb's copy carries only in-frame clones and drops some. The table lists about 2,500,000 clones, approximately 94% of them singletons. J was trimmed by 3 bases and V by 0 bases; bases with no gene match: 5. Germline V gene sequence: CDR1 SGHKS, CDR2 YYEKEE (reference sequence). This CDR3 is built from 16 residues. This chain connects TRBV5-5 to TRBJ2-2, with 7 bases identical to TRBD2. This clonotype was sampled from a young man in good health. The sample comprised naive CD4+ T cells sorted from blood. Subset meaning: CD45RA+ positively selected. CDR3 nucleotide sequence: TGTGCCAGCAGCTTGGCGGCTAGCGGCTACACCGGGGAGCTGTTTTTT. Its protein product is CASSLAASGYTGELFF.